The 27 T cell receptor beta chains given below trace back to one sample, sequenced in a study of spatial heterogeneity in lung cancer. Study-level findings and limits: Counts of expanded alpha and beta TCRs within tumors tracked the tumor nonsynonymous mutation count.

Sample time point: sample taken at primary tumor resection. From the 5' RACE reads, TCRdb called clonotypes with MiXCR, one entry per CDR3 protein. The top ten hold 30% to 40% of the sample, which has some 10,000 distinct CDR3 sequences, approximately 11% seen once. For these receptors, no antigen is known. The sequencing here drew on lung tumor tissue, taken at surgery. These receptors all come from a male donor with early-stage non-small cell lung cancer.

In its sample, this clonotype was seen a few times. The V call is TRBV7-2, the J call TRBJ2-7, with 7 bases matching TRBD1. The CDR3 covers 13 residues. In germline, CDR1 is SGHTA, CDR2 FQGNSA. V lost 8 bases to trimming and J lost 7 bases; unmatched junction nucleotides: 11. The CDR3 is CASGIQTGVEQYF. DNA for the CDR3: TGTGCCAGCGGGATCCAAACAGGGGTTGAGCAGTACTTC.

This chain uses TRBV6-1 with TRBJ2-1, with no clear D. CDR1 is MNHNS and CDR2 is SASEGT in the germline V gene. The CDR3 is 13 amino acids. Between the trimmed V and J ends, which lost 0 bases and 10 bases, there was a span of 10 bases. The CDR3 region has the DNA TGTGCCAGCAGTGAAGCTCCGCACTGGGAGCAGTTCTTC. It translates to CASSEAPHWEQFF.

This clonotype was counted between two and nine times. The rearrangement uses TRBV7-9 and TRBJ2-3, with TRBD2 identical over 13 bases. The germline gives CDR1 SEHNR, CDR2 FQNEAQ (reference sequence). V lost 4 bases, J lost 3 bases, and 4 bases stayed unmatched. This CDR3 region has 16 residues. The DNA for the CDR3 is TGTGCCAGCAGCTCGGGACTAGCGGGGTTTACAGATACGCAGTATTTT. The encoded protein is CASSSGLAGFTDTQYF.

This clonotype is labeled medium-sized (0.01 to 0.1%). The chain recombines TRBV5-1 with TRBJ2-3; perhaps D is TRBD1 or TRBD2 (5 bases each). Germline CDR1 SGHRS, CDR2 YFSETQ. This CDR3 comprises 15 residues. V lost 4 bases, J lost 4 bases, and 16 bases lay in between. Here the CDR3 DNA reads TGCGCCAGCAGCGTAGGGACGGCAAATTCAGATACGCAGTATTTT. As protein: CASSVGTANSDTQYF.

This clonotype was counted at least ten times. The chain employs TRBV30 and TRBJ2-5, with D possibly being TRBD2 (6 bases). From germline, CDR1 is GTSNPN and CDR2 SVGIG (reference sequence). Trimming left V 5 bases short and J 3 bases short, with 19 bases between. This CDR3 spans 15 amino acids. The CDR3 sequence is CAWALPGLLKETQYF. CDR3 in DNA: TGTGCCTGGGCACTCCCGGGACTGTTGAAAGAGACCCAGTACTTC.

This clonotype has just a few counts. The chain recombines TRBV6-1 with TRBJ2-3, with TRBD2 identical over 13 bases. The CDR3 has 14 amino acids. The V segment lost 5 bases and the J segment 7 bases; nucleotides outside the gene matches: 3. Germline CDR1 MNHNS, CDR2 SASEGT. The CDR3 bases are TGTGCCAGCAGTCTGACTAGCGGGGGGTATACGCAGTATTTT. Protein sequence: CASSLTSGGYTQYF.

This clonotype is judged medium-sized (0.01 to 0.1%). The chain recombines TRBV11-2 with TRBJ2-5; 9 bases fit TRBD2. The CDR3 is made up of 16 amino acids. The V gene's germline CDR1 is SGHAT and CDR2 FQNNGV. The V and J ends lost 1 base and 4 bases, in that order; junction bases with no gene match: 7. CDR3 amino acids: CASSLGGGGAVETQYF. Here the CDR3 DNA reads TGTGCCAGCAGCTTAGGCGGCGGGGGGGCTGTAGAGACCCAGTACTTC.

Many counts were recorded for this clonotype. The V call is TRBV10-3, the J call TRBJ2-7, with 12 bases fitting TRBD1. Unmatched junction bases numbered 2, after V lost 6 bases and J lost 2 bases. The CDR3 is 14 residues long. CDR1 is ENHRY and CDR2 is SYGVKD in the germline V gene. DNA for the CDR3: TGTGCCATCAGGGGGACAGGGGGCGCCTACGAGCAGTACTTC. Translated, it gives CAIRGTGGAYEQYF.

This clonotype was seen only a few times. This sequence joins TRBV29-1 and TRBJ2-3; D may be TRBD1 (6 bases). There are 14 residues in the CDR3. V was cut by 7 bases and J by 1 base, with 15 bases left in between. CDR1 is SQVTM and CDR2 is ANQGSEA in the germline V gene. CDR3 in DNA: TGCAGCGCCTCCAGGGGTCTAGGCACAGATACGCAGTATTTT. Translating it yields CSASRGLGTDTQYF.

This clonotype was found many times. The genes are TRBV20-1 and TRBJ2-3; D call uncertain. Trimming left V 2 bases short and J 3 bases short, with 9 bases between. Looked up from germline, CDR1 is DFQATT and CDR2 is SNEGSKA (reference sequence). The CDR3 runs 13 residues. CDR3 protein: CSARLWETDTQYF. The DNA for the CDR3 is TGCAGTGCTAGACTTTGGGAAACAGATACGCAGTATTTT.

The gene calls are TRBV5-1 and TRBJ1-2, with 11 nucleotides matching TRBD1. Trimming at V came to 4 bases and at J to 2 bases, leaving 1 base not matched to a gene. Germline V gives CDR1 SGHRS, CDR2 YFSETQ. The CDR3 is 14 residues long. The CDR3 sequence: CASSRDRGNYGYTF. CDR3 bases: TGCGCCAGCAGCCGGGACAGGGGGAACTATGGCTACACCTTC.

The chain has TRBV7-8 and TRBJ2-7, with D tentatively TRBD1 (5 bases). V was trimmed by 4 bases and J by 0 bases, leaving 13 bases between them. There are 15 residues in the CDR3. The germline V gene has CDR1 SGHVS and CDR2 FQNEAQ. CDR3 protein: CASSSRLGDSYEQYF. CDR3 DNA sequence: TGTGCCAGCAGCTCCCGGCTAGGGGACTCCTACGAGCAGTACTTC.

The V and J genes are TRBV29-1 and TRBJ1-4; perhaps TRBD1 as D (5 bases). The CDR3 loop spans 13 amino acids. V lost 4 bases and J lost 3, with 9 bases in between. From germline, CDR1 is SQVTM and CDR2 ANQGSEA. The CDR3 DNA reads TGCAGCGTTGGTCAGGGTGCTAATGAAAAACTGTTTTTT. It specifies CSVGQGANEKLFF.

The rearrangement links TRBV6-6 to TRBJ2-1; D remains ambiguous. Germline loops: CDR1 MNHNY, CDR2 SVGAGI (reference sequence). V was clipped by 7 bases and J by 2 bases, with 15 bases between them. This CDR3 has 15 amino acids. CDR3 sequence reads: CASNPTTRPYNEQFF. Written as DNA, the CDR3 is TGTGCCAGCAACCCAACTACGAGGCCCTACAATGAGCAGTTCTTC.

This clonotype came up a few times. V and J are TRBV28 and TRBJ1-2; D ambiguous. The CDR3 covers 13 residues. Per the germline V gene, CDR1 is MDHEN and CDR2 is SYDVKM. V gave up 2 bases and J gave up 3 bases, with 7 bases separating them. The CDR3 loop is CASSLSTDYGYTF. In DNA, the CDR3 is TGTGCCAGCAGTTTAAGTACAGACTATGGCTACACCTTC.

This clonotype was seen a handful of times. The chain combines TRBV11-2 with TRBJ2-3; 13 bases line up with TRBD2. The V gene's germline CDR1 is SGHAT and CDR2 FQNNGV. Germline trimming cut 5 bases from V and 6 bases from J; bases unmatched to any gene: 8. The CDR3 is 16 residues long. The CDR3 reads CASSHTSGGEVDTQYF. The CDR3, as DNA: TGTGCCAGCAGCCATACTAGCGGGGGGGAAGTCGATACGCAGTATTTT.

By share of the sample, this clonotype is medium-sized. The rearrangement links TRBV4-3 to TRBJ2-3, with D perhaps TRBD2 (6 bases). The CDR3 spans 17 residues. The germline V gene encodes CDR1 LGHNA and CDR2 YSLEER. Trimming took off 0 bases at V and 0 bases at J, with 13 bases between the two ends. As DNA, the CDR3 is TGCGCCAGCAGCCAAGACACTAGCCCCCTTAGCACAGATACGCAGTATTTT. Translated: CASSQDTSPLSTDTQYF.

This clonotype has just a few counts. The gene calls are TRBV20-1 and TRBJ2-7; D tentatively reads TRBD1 or TRBD2 (7 bases each). Trimming stripped 4 bases from V and 5 bases from J, with 36 bases between. This CDR3 is built from 20 residues. Germline V CDR1 and CDR2: DFQATT, SNEGSKA (reference sequence). The DNA for the CDR3 is TGCAGTGCTACCCAACCCTTCCGATGGACAGGAAACAGACTAGCACACGAGCAGTACTTC. Its protein is CSATQPFRWTGNRLAHEQYF.

The table lists this clonotype with many counts. The chain uses TRBV6-2 or TRBV6-3 and TRBJ2-1; D uncertain. This CDR3 spans 15 amino acids. The germline V gene encodes CDR1 MNHEY and CDR2 SVGEGT. Trimming took 2 bases from V and 4 from J, leaving 12 bases between them. CDR3 sequence: CASSYERTAYNEQFF. The CDR3 DNA reads TGTGCCAGCAGTTACGAACGGACGGCTTACAATGAGCAGTTCTTC.

This clonotype was recorded many times. This rearrangement joins TRBV7-9 to TRBJ1-1; D is unclear. This CDR3 has 11 residues. Germline V lookup: CDR1 SEHNR, CDR2 FQNEAQ (reference sequence). The ends were cut back, 1 base at V and 7 bases at J, with 4 bases in the middle. Here the CDR3 reads CASSLGGEAFF. In DNA form, the CDR3 reads TGTGCCAGCAGCTTAGGCGGTGAAGCTTTCTTT.

By frequency in the sample, this clonotype is medium-sized (0.01 to 0.1%). This chain links TRBV7-9 with TRBJ2-5, with D possibly TRBD2 on 6 matching bases. There are 15 residues in the CDR3. Germline V gene sequence: CDR1 SEHNR, CDR2 FQNEAQ (reference sequence). Trimming stripped 2 bases from V and 1 base from J, with 11 bases between. This CDR3 reads CASSLWLTSQETQYF. CDR3 DNA sequence: TGTGCCAGCAGCTTATGGTTGACTAGCCAAGAGACCCAGTACTTC.

V usage is TRBV10-3 and J usage is TRBJ2-5; D possibly uses TRBD1 or TRBD2 (5 bases each). The CDR3 spans 13 residues. Trimming shortened V by 6 bases and J by 3 bases, and 11 bases separated the two germline ends. Germline loops: CDR1 ENHRY, CDR2 SYGVKD. Here the CDR3 reads CAISRDLKETQYF. In nucleotides, the CDR3 is TGTGCCATCAGCCGGGACCTTAAAGAGACCCAGTACTTC.

This clonotype was seen many times. V usage is TRBV11-2 and J usage is TRBJ2-2, with 7 bases that match TRBD2. V was clipped by 6 bases and J by 0 bases; unmatched bases: 7. CDR3 length equals 16 residues. Germline loops: CDR1 SGHAT, CDR2 FQNNGV. The CDR3 protein is CASSLRAGANTGELFF. In DNA, the CDR3 is TGTGCCAGCAGTCTCAGGGCGGGGGCGAACACCGGGGAGCTGTTTTTT.

This clonotype was counted only a few times. The chain carries TRBV20-1 and TRBJ2-5; D is unclear. Trimming took off 3 bases at V and 3 bases at J, with 11 bases between the two ends. CDR3 size: 13 residues. Germline V gene sequence: CDR1 DFQATT, CDR2 SNEGSKA (reference sequence). The DNA of the CDR3 is TGCAGTGCTAGCCCAGGACGGGAAGAGACCCAGTACTTC. Its translation: CSASPGREETQYF.

This clonotype was observed a handful of times. The V and J genes are TRBV7-8 and TRBJ1-1; D might be TRBD1 (5 bases). Trimming shortened V by 1 base and J by 3 bases, and 12 bases separated the two germline ends. Per the germline V gene, CDR1 is SGHVS and CDR2 is FQNEAQ. The CDR3 sequence is 15 residues long. As DNA, the CDR3 is TGTGCCAGCAGCTTAGTTTCAGAAGGGGACACTGAAGCTTTCTTT. Translation: CASSLVSEGDTEAFF.

This clonotype was observed at least ten times. The chain links TRBV13 to TRBJ1-1; TRBD1 matches 7 bases. Germline loops: CDR1 PRHDT, CDR2 FYEKMQ (reference sequence). V lost 4 bases and J lost 1; bases outside the gene matches: 9. The CDR3 has 16 residues. The CDR3 DNA follows: TGTGCCAGCAGCTACCTCACCGGGACAGCGAACACTGAAGCTTTCTTT. It is translated as CASSYLTGTANTEAFF.

This clonotype has a count of ten or more. The chain is built from TRBV28 and TRBJ1-2, with D unclear. Trimming pared 4 bases from V and 8 bases from J, leaving 8 bases between. Germline-derived CDR1 and CDR2 are MDHEN and SYDVKM. The CDR3 has 11 amino acids. The CDR3: CASSSPQGYTF. The DNA of the CDR3 is TGTGCCAGCAGTTCTCCTCAGGGCTACACCTTC.